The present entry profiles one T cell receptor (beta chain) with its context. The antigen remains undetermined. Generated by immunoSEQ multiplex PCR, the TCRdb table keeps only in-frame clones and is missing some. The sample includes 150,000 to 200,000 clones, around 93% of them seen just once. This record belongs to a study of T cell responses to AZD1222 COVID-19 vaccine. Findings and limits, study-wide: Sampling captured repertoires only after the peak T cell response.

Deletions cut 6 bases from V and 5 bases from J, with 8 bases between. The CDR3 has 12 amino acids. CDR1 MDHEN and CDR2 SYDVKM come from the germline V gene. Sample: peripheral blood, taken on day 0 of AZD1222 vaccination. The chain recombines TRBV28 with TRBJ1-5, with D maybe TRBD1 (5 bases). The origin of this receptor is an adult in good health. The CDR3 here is CASSGADQPQHF. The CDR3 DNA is TGTGCCAGCAGCGGGGCCGATCAGCCCCAGCATTTT.